This entry describes one TCR beta chain. What it recognizes is unknown. V was pared by 4 bases and J by 4 bases, with 10 bases of the junction left unmatched. Germline CDR1 is LGHNA and CDR2 is YNFKEQ. The CDR3 runs 15 residues. This record comes from a study of cytomegalovirus exposure and HLA in healthy donors. Study-wide points: As immune exposure information, only CMV serostatus was available. As was reported, the HLA-A and HLA-B alleles of most subjects were accurately predicted from TCR beta sequences. In all likelihood, a cluster of highly shared sequence variants was a sequencing artifact.

60 Vbeta and 13 Jbeta primers were used in PCR. Generated by immunoSEQ multiplex PCR, the TCRdb table keeps only in-frame clones and is missing some. This sample's table reports some 34,000 clones. Source material: PBMCs. The chain carries TRBV4-2 and TRBJ2-7, with 7 bases identical to TRBD1. This receptor was identified in a man aged 35 to 55 in good health and CMV-seronegative. The CDR3 loop is CASSPFPGQQYEQYF. In DNA form, the CDR3 reads TGTGCCAGCAGCCCGTTCCCGGGACAGCAATACGAGCAGTACTTC.